Each of the 18 T cell receptor beta chains below was sequenced from the same sample in a study of Ad26.COV2.S vaccination and SARS-CoV-2 variants. The assay was immunoSEQ multiplex PCR, and TCRdb's table has in-frame clones only and misses some. The top ten clones hold under 2% of a sample with some 400,000 clones, 75% to 90% of them seen once. Treatment defined: 15 to 20 received Ad26.COV2.S at low or high dose, single or two shots; about 5 received placebo; per-sample allocation not given. Sample collection was performed on day 63 after the first vaccine or placebo injection. The sample in question was peripheral blood, obtained in a trial of Ad26.COV2.S vaccine versus placebo. These receptor sequences come from a person aged 18-60 years who received the Ad26.COV2.S COVID-19 vaccine or a placebo.

The J gene is TRBJ2-1, the V gene TRBV30, with D perhaps being TRBD1 or TRBD2 (5 bases each). The germline gives CDR1 GTSNPN, CDR2 SVGIG (reference sequence). This CDR3 contains 12 residues. V was cut by 5 bases and J by 3 bases, with 8 bases left in between. The CDR3, as DNA: TGTGCCTGGGGGGGAATCTACAATGAGCAGTTCTTC. Encoded protein: CAWGGIYNEQFF.

This rearrangement joins TRBV10-3 to TRBJ2-1; D call uncertain. The germline V and J ends were trimmed by 6 bases and 4 bases, with 16 bases remaining between them. The CDR3 is made up of 15 amino acids. Germline V gives CDR1 ENHRY, CDR2 SYGVKD. The CDR3, as DNA: TGTGCCATCAGAGAGGACGGCTCTTTTTACAATGAGCAGTTCTTC. Amino acids: CAIREDGSFYNEQFF.

The chain carries TRBV19 and TRBJ2-2; D call uncertain. Germline CDR1 LNHDA, CDR2 SQIVND (reference sequence). V was cut by 5 bases and J by 2 bases, with 6 bases left in between. The CDR3 sequence is 13 residues long. The CDR3 bases are TGTGCCAGTAGTCCGAGTAACACCGGGGAGCTGTTTTTT. Translated, it gives CASSPSNTGELFF.

The gene calls are TRBV10-3 and TRBJ2-1; 10 bases line up with TRBD2. Trimming at V came to 8 bases and at J to 9 bases, leaving 10 bases not matched to a gene. CDR3 length: 14 residues. CDR1 is ENHRY, CDR2 SYGVKD, per germline. CDR3 region: CAIGAPSGRGEQFF. The CDR3 region has the DNA TGTGCCATCGGAGCGCCTAGCGGGAGAGGTGAGCAGTTCTTC.

This rearrangement joins TRBV5-1 to TRBJ2-2; weak D call: TRBD2 (6 bases). This CDR3 region has 15 residues. Germline assignment: CDR1 SGHRS and CDR2 YFSETQ. Trimming pared 0 bases from V and 5 bases from J, leaving 11 bases between. In DNA, the CDR3 is TGCGCCAGCAGCTTGGCGGGAGATAGAACCGGGGAGCTGTTTTTT. As protein: CASSLAGDRTGELFF.

CDR3 nucleotide sequence: TGCGCCAGCAGCCAGGCGGGGGGCAGTCAGAGGGGCTACGAGCAGTACTTC. Its protein is CASSQAGGSQRGYEQYF. The chain carries TRBV4-1 and TRBJ2-7; TRBD2 aligns across 8 bases. Germline CDR1 is MGHRA and CDR2 is YSYEKL. V dropped 3 bases and J dropped 3; count of bases not matched to a gene: 13. The CDR3 extends over 17 amino acids.

The chain couples TRBV12-5 to TRBJ2-7; 7 bases are shared with TRBD1. CDR3 length: 14 residues. Looked up from germline, CDR1 is LGHNT and CDR2 is FRNRAP. Unmatched junction bases numbered 13, after V lost 5 bases and J lost 9 bases. CDR3 region: CASGGDSTIHGQYF. CDR3 coding DNA: TGTGCTAGTGGTGGGGACAGTACGATACACGGGCAGTACTTC.

The J gene is TRBJ1-2, the V gene TRBV11-3, with a weak D call TRBD1 (5 bases). The V end was cut by 0 bases, the J end by 7 bases, with 12 bases between. There are 14 residues in the CDR3. From germline, CDR1 is SGHNT and CDR2 YENEEA. The CDR3 DNA is TGTGCCAGCAGCTTAGATCTAAAGGGGAGTGGCTACACCTTC. It translates to CASSLDLKGSGYTF.

The V gene is TRBV19, the J gene TRBJ2-7; a weak D match, TRBD2 (6 bases). The V gene's germline CDR1 is LNHDA and CDR2 SQIVND (reference sequence). This CDR3 spans 14 amino acids. The germline V and J ends were trimmed by 5 bases and 3 bases, with 14 bases remaining between them. The CDR3 region is CASSGGRESYEQYF. In DNA, the CDR3 is TGTGCCAGTAGTGGGGGACGGGAGAGCTACGAGCAGTACTTC.

The genes are TRBV19 and TRBJ1-6; D might be TRBD1 (6 bases). The length of the CDR3 is 13 residues. Per germline, CDR1 LNHDA and CDR2 SQIVND (reference sequence). V gave up 5 bases and J gave up 11 bases, with 13 bases separating them. The CDR3 reads CASSLRHRAPLHF. The CDR3 nucleotides read TGTGCCAGTAGTCTCCGCCACAGGGCACCCCTCCACTTT.

This rearrangement joins TRBV10-3 to TRBJ2-2, with a possible D match to TRBD2 (6 bases). This CDR3 region has 13 residues. V shed 11 bases and J shed 6 bases, with 16 bases lying between them. CDR1 and CDR2 from the germline V gene are ENHRY and SYGVKD. This CDR3 is CASSDYEPGELFF. CDR3 DNA: TGTGCCTCCTCGGACTATGAGCCCGGGGAGCTGTTTTTT.

Turning to this clone: The sample carries other DNA sequences with the same CDR3. CDR3 nucleotide sequence: TGTGCCAGCAGTTTCGAGGGGGCGCGCACTGAAGCTTTCTTT. It translates to CASSFEGARTEAFF. The gene calls are TRBV28 and TRBJ1-1; TRBD1 aligns across 7 bases. The CDR3 spans 14 residues. Germline V lookup: CDR1 MDHEN, CDR2 SYDVKM. The junction had 5 bases not matched to a gene; V was cut back by 3 bases and J by 4 bases.

The chain combines TRBV3-1 (or the pseudogene TRBV3-2) with TRBJ2-3, with D hard to call. V lost 3 bases and J 10 bases, leaving 14 bases between the germline ends. Germline V gives CDR1 LGHDT, CDR2 YNNKEL (reference sequence). This CDR3 is 13 amino acids long. CDR3 loop: CASSQSPRSPQYF. CDR3 sequence (DNA): TGTGCCAGCAGCCAGAGCCCGAGGAGCCCGCAGTATTTT.

The chain recombines TRBV5-1 with TRBJ2-1; possibly TRBD2 for D (6 bases). Trimming left V 1 base short and J 10 bases short, with 27 bases between. Germline V gene data show CDR1 as SGHRS and CDR2 as YFSETQ. The CDR3 covers 18 residues. In nucleotides, the CDR3 is TGCGCCAGCAGCTTGACCTTTAGCGGAAGACTACCTCAAGGAGAGCAGTTCTTC. Its protein is CASSLTFSGRLPQGEQFF.

This clone was recorded a few times. The rearrangement links TRBV6-1 to TRBJ1-5; perhaps TRBD1 as D (5 bases). CDR1 and CDR2 from the germline V gene are MNHNS and SASEGT. Trimming removed 3 bases from V and 5 bases from J, with 8 bases in between. CDR3 length: 13 amino acids. The CDR3 DNA reads as TGTGCCAGCAGTGAGGGACCCGATCAGCCCCAGCATTTT. This sequence encodes CASSEGPDQPQHF.

V is TRBV5-1 and J is TRBJ1-4, with 11 bases that match TRBD1. Germline lookup yields CDR1 SGHRS and CDR2 YFSETQ. The CDR3 extends over 15 amino acids. V was pared by 6 bases and J by 3 bases, with 4 bases of the junction left unmatched. Here the CDR3 reads CASTGTGGANEKLFF. In nucleotides, the CDR3 is TGCGCCAGCACCGGGACAGGGGGAGCTAATGAAAAACTGTTTTTT.

This clone was recorded once. The DNA for the CDR3 is TGTGCCAGCAGCGCCGGGACAGGGCCTGAAAAACTGTTTTTT. This encodes CASSAGTGPEKLFF. The rearrangement uses TRBV9 and TRBJ1-4, with 9 bases identical to TRBD1. The length of the CDR3 is 14 residues. Germline V gene data show CDR1 as SGDLS and CDR2 as YYNGEE. With V trimmed by 3 bases and J by 7 bases, 4 bases remained unmatched.

This clone was found once. The J gene is TRBJ1-5, the V gene TRBV6-2 or TRBV6-3, with D unclear. Germline V CDR1 and CDR2: MNHEY, SVGEGT. CDR3 length equals 15 residues. Trimming shortened V by 1 base and J by 4 bases, and 11 bases separated the two germline ends. CDR3 sequence reads: CASSYYTRVNQPQHF. CDR3 DNA sequence: TGTGCCAGCAGTTACTATACAAGGGTTAATCAGCCCCAGCATTTT.